This T cell receptor beta chain was observed in a study of T cell responses to AZD1222 COVID-19 vaccine. Study overall: Analyses pooled second doses at about 4 or about 12 weeks.

Of note for this clone: Its cognate antigen is unknown.

The study's findings and limits: Unmutated regions of variants are reportedly targeted by nearly half of spike-specific TCRs. Among vaccine-associated CD4 TCRs, coverage spanned spike, with dominance at 160-218 and 743-854.

Profiled with immunoSEQ multiplex PCR; TCRdb holds only in-frame clones, not every one. Of about 150,000 clones in the sample, 80% to 95% were seen once. The CDR3 totals 13 residues. Germline V gene data show CDR1 as ENHRY and CDR2 as SYGVKD. V dropped 6 bases and J dropped 3 bases, with 9 bases sitting between them. The source was peripheral blood, collected on day 0 of AZD1222 vaccination. This TCR derives from an adult in good health. The chain recombines TRBV10-3 with TRBJ1-5, with D unclear. The CDR3 DNA is TGTGCCATCAGGGAAGATCCCAATCAGCCCCAGCATTTT. It translates to CAIREDPNQPQHF.